This T cell receptor (beta chain) was sequenced during a study of blood T cell repertoires in COVID-19. As processed by the authors: The assay estimated nucleated cells by amplifying reference gene primers. Profiling relied on immunoSEQ multiplex PCR, and the TCRdb table lists in-frame clones only, not all of them. V and J calls and clone size are copied from that table; D and trimming were computed from the DNA. The table lists around 300,000 clones, approximately 90% of them singletons, with around 1.1% in the top ten. The V end was cut by 5 bases, the J end by 1 base, with 18 bases between. Germline V gene lookup returns CDR1 SGHTA and CDR2 FQGTGA. The CDR3 covers 17 residues.

This rearrangement joins TRBV7-3 to TRBJ1-5; possibly TRBD1 for D (6 bases). The TCR sequence derives from a woman aged 25 to 39 who had recovered from COVID-19. Input material: PBMCs or T cells enriched from blood (not recorded which). The chain's CDR3 is CASSRPRKGESNQPQHF. The DNA of the CDR3 is TGTGCCAGCAGCCGGCCGAGGAAGGGGGAGAGCAATCAGCCCCAGCATTTT. The variable domain in full, completed from reference TRBV7-3 and TRBJ1-5, reads GAGVSQTPSNKVTEKGKYVELRCDPISGHTALYWYRQSLGQGPEFLIYFQGTGAADDSGLPNDRFFAVRPEGSVSTLKIQRTERGDSAVYLCASSRPRKGESNQPQHFGDGTRLSIL.